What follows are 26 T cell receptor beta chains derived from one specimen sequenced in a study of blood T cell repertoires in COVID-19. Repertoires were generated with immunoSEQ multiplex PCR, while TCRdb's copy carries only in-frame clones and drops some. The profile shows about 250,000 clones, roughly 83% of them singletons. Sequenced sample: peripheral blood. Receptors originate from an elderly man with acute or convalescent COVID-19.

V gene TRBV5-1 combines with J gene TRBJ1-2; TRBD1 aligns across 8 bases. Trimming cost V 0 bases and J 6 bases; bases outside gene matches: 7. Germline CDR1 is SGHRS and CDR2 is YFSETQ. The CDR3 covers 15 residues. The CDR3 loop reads CASSLAGRGLDGYTF. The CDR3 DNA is TGCGCCAGCAGCTTGGCCGGCAGGGGGCTGGATGGCTACACCTTC.

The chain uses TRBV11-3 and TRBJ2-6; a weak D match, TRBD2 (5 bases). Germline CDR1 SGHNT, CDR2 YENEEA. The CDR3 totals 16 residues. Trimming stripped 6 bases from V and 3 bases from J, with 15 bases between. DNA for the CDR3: TGTGCCAGCAGGCCACAGCGGTACAGTGGGGCCAACGTCCTGACTTTC. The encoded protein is CASRPQRYSGANVLTF. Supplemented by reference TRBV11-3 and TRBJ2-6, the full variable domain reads EAGVVQSPRYKIIEKKQPVAFWCNPISGHNTLYWYLQNLGQGPELLIRYENEEAVDDSQLPKDRFSAERLKGVDSTLKIQPAELGDSAVYLCASRPQRYSGANVLTFGAGSRLTVL.

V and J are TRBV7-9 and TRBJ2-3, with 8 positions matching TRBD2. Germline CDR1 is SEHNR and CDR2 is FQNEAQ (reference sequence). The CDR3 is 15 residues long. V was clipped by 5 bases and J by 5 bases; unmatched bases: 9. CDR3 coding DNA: TGTGCCAGCAGCCCGTCAGCGGGGGCGGGAGATACGCAGTATTTT. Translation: CASSPSAGAGDTQYF.

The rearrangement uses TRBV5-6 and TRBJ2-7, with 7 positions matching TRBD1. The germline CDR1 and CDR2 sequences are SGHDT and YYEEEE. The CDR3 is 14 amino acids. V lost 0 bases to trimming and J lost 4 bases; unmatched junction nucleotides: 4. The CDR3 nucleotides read TGTGCCAGCAGCTTGGACAGGGGAAGATACGAGCAGTACTTC. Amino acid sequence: CASSLDRGRYEQYF.

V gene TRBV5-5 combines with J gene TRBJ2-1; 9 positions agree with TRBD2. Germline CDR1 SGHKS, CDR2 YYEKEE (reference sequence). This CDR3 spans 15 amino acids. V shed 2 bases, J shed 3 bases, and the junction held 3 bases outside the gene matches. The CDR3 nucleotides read TGTGCCAGCAGCTTTCGACTAGCGGTCTACAATGAGCAGTTCTTC. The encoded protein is CASSFRLAVYNEQFF.

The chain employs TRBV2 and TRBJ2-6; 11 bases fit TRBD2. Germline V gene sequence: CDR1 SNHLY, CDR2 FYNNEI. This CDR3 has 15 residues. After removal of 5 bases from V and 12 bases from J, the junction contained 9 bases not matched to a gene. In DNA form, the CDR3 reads TGTGCCAGCAGTTCAGGGACTAGCGGCTTATCCGTCCTGACTTTC. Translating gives CASSSGTSGLSVLTF.

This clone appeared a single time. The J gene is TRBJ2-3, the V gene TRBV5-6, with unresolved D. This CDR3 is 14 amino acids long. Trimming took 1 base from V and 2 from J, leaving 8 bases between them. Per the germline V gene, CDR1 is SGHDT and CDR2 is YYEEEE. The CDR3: CASSLRLVTDTQYF. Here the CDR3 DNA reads TGTGCCAGCAGCTTGCGGCTAGTCACAGATACGCAGTATTTT. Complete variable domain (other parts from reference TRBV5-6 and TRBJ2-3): DAGVTQSPTHLIKTRGQQVTLRCSPKSGHDTVSWYQQALGQGPQFIFQYYEEEERQRGNFPDRFSGHQFPNYSSELNVNALLLGDSALYLCASSLRLVTDTQYFGPGTRLTVL.

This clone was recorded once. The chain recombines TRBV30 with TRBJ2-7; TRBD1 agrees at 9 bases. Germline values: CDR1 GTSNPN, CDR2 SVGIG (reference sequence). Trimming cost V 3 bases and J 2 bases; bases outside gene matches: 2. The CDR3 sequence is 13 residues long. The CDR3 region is CAWRDRGTYEQYF. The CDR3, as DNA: TGTGCCTGGAGGGACAGGGGAACCTACGAGCAGTACTTC.

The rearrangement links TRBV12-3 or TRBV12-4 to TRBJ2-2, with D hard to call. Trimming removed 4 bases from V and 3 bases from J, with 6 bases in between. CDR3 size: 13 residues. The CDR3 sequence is CASSWAHTGELFF. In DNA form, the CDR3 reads TGTGCCAGCAGTTGGGCCCACACCGGGGAGCTGTTTTTT.

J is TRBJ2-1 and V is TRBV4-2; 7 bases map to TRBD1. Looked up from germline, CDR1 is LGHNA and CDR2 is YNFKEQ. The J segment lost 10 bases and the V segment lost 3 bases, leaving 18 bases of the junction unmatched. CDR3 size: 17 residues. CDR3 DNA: TGTGCCAGCAGCCAGAAAGGGTCGGGACAGACCGTAAACGAGCAGTTCTTC. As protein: CASSQKGSGQTVNEQFF.

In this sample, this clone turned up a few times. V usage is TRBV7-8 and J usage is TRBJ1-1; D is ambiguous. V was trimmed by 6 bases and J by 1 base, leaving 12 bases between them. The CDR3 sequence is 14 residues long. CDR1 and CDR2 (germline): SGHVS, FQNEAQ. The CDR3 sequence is CASRYDLGNTEAFF. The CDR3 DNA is TGTGCCAGCAGGTACGATCTAGGGAACACTGAAGCTTTCTTT. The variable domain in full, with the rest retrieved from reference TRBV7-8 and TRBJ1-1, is GAGVSQSPRYKVAKRGQDVALRCDPISGHVSLFWYQQALGQGPEFLTYFQNEAQLDKSGLPSDRFFAERPEGSVSTLKIQRTQQEDSAVYLCASRYDLGNTEAFFGQGTRLTVV.

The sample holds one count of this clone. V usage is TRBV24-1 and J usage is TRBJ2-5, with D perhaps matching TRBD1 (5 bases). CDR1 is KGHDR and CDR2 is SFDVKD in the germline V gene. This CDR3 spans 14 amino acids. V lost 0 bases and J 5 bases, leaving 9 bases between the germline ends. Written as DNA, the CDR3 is TGTGCCACCAGTGATTTGGGGGCCAGCGAGACCCAGTACTTC. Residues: CATSDLGASETQYF.

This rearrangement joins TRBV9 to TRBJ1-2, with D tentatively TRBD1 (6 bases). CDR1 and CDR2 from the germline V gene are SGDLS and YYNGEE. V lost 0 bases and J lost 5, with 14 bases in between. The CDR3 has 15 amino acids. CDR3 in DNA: TGTGCCAGCAGCGTAGGGGGGCTGGGGCTGTATGGCTACACCTTC. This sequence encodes CASSVGGLGLYGYTF. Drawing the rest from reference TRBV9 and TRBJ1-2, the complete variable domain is DSGVTQTPKHLITATGQRVTLRCSPRSGDLSVYWYQQSLDQGLQFLIQYYNGEERAKGNILERFSAQQFPDLHSELNLSSLELGDSALYFCASSVGGLGLYGYTFGSGTRLTVV.

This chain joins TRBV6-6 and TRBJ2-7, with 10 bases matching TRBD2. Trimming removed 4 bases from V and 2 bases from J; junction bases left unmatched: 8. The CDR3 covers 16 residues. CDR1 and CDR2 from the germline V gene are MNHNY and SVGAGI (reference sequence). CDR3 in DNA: TGTGCCAGCAGTTCCGCCGGAGGACTAGCGGCCTACGAGCAGTACTTC. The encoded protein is CASSSAGGLAAYEQYF.

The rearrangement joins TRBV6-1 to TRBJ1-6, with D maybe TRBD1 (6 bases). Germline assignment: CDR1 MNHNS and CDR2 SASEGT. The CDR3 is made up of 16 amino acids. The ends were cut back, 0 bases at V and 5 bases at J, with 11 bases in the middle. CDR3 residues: CASSEAPGQNNSPLHF. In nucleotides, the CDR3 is TGTGCCAGCAGTGAAGCCCCCGGACAGAATAATTCACCCCTCCACTTT.

CDR3 protein: CASSLPRGELFF. The CDR3 coding sequence is TGTGCCAGCAGTTTACCACGGGGGGAGCTGTTTTTT. V gene TRBV7-9 combines with J gene TRBJ2-2, with D uncertain. Germline CDR1 SEHNR, CDR2 FQNEAQ (reference sequence). V was shortened by 6 bases and J by 8 bases, with 10 bases between the two germline ends. The CDR3 is made up of 12 amino acids.

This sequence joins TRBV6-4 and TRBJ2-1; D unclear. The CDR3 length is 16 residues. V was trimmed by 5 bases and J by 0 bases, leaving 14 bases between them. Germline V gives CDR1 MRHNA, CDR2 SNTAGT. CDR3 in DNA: TGTGCCAGCAGTTCTTTGACCCGACACTCCTACAATGAGCAGTTCTTC. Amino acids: CASSSLTRHSYNEQFF.

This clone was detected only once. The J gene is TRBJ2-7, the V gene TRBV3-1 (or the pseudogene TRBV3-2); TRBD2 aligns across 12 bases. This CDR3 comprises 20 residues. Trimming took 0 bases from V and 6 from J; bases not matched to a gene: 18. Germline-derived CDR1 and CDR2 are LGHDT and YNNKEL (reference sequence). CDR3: CASSQDALRLSSGRASEQYF. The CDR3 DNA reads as TGTGCCAGCAGCCAAGATGCCCTACGCCTATCTAGCGGGAGGGCCTCCGAGCAGTACTTC.

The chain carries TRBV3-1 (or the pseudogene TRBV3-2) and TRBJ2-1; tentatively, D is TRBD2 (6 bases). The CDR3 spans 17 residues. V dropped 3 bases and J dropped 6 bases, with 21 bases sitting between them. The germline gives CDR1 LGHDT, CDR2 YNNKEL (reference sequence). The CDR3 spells CASSHFSRGRFRNEQFF. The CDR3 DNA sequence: TGTGCCAGCAGCCATTTCAGCCGGGGGAGGTTCCGCAATGAGCAGTTCTTC.

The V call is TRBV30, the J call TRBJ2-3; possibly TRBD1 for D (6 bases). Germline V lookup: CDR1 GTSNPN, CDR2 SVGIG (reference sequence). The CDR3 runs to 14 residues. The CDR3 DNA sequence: TGTGCGGCTCCCAGGGGCACTTACACAGATACGCAGTATTTT. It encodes CAAPRGTYTDTQYF. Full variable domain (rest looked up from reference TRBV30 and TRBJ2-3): SQTIHQWPATLVQPVGSPLSLECTVEGTSNPNLYWYRQAAGRGLQLLFYSVGIGQISSEVPQNLSASRPQDRQFILSSKKLLLSDSGFYLCAAPRGTYTDTQYFGPGTRLTVL.

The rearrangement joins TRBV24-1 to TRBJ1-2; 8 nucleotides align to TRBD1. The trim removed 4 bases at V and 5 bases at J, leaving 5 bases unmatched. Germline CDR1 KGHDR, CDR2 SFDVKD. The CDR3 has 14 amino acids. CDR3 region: CATSDNGQGYGYTF. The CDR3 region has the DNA TGTGCCACCAGTGACAACGGACAGGGATATGGCTACACCTTC.

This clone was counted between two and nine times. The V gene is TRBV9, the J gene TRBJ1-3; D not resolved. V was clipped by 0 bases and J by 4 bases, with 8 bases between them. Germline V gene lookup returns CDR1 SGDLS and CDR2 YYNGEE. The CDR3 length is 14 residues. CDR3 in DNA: TGTGCCAGCAGCGTAGCCGGGAGCGGAAACACCATATATTTT. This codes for CASSVAGSGNTIYF.

The CDR3 loop is CASSDRGQYVNTEAFF. The CDR3, as DNA: TGTGCCAGCAGCGACAGGGGGCAATACGTGAACACTGAAGCTTTCTTT. This chain links TRBV5-4 with TRBJ1-1; 10 bases are shared with TRBD1. J was trimmed by 0 bases and V by 4 bases; bases with no gene match: 6. Per germline, CDR1 SGHNT and CDR2 YYREEE (reference sequence). The CDR3 is 16 amino acids.

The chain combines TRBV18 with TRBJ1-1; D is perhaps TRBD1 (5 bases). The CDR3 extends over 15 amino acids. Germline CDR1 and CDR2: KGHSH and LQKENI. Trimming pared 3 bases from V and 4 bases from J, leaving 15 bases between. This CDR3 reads CASSPFTGISTEAFF. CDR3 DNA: TGTGCCAGCTCACCCTTTACAGGAATTAGCACTGAAGCTTTCTTT.

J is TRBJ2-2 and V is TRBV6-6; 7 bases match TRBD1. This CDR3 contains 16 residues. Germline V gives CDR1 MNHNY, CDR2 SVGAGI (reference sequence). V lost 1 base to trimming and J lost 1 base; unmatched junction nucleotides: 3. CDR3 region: CASSYYRTGNTGELFF. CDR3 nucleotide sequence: TGTGCCAGCAGTTACTACAGGACAGGGAACACCGGGGAGCTGTTTTTT.

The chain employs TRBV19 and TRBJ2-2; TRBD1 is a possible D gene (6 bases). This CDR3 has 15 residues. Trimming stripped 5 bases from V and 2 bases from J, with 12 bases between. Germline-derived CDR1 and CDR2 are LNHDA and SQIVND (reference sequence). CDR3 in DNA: TGTGCCAGTAGTTTACAGGGTCCAAACACCGGGGAGCTGTTTTTT. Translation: CASSLQGPNTGELFF.